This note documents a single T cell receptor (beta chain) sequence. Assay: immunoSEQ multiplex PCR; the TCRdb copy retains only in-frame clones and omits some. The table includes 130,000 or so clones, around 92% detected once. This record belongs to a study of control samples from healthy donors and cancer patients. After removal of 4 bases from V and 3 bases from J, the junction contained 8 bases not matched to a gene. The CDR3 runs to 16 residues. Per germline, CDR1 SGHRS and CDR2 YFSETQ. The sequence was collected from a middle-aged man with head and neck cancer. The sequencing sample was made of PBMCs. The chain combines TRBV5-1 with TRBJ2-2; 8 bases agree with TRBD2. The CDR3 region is CASSPFGRADTGELFF. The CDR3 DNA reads TGCGCCAGCAGCCCGTTCGGGAGGGCCGACACCGGGGAGCTGTTTTTT. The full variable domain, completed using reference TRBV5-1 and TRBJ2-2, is KAGVTQTPRYLIKTRGQQVTLSCSPISGHRSVSWYQQTPGQGLQFLFEYFSETQRNKGNFPGRFSGRQFSNSRSEMNVSTLELGDSALYLCASSPFGRADTGELFFGEGSRLTVL.